This T cell receptor beta chain was recovered during a study of neurological immune-mediated disorders. Broader study findings: Multiple sclerosis, the disease with the least TCR clonal expansion, fell below healthy controls, whereas HTLV-1-associated myelopathy showed the most.

Template-switch 5'RACE cDNA synthesis added a 10-nucleotide unique molecular identifier. Every sequencing run produced over 180 million TCR-beta sequences, and the sequences from any one run covered 15-18 subjects. TCRdb passed the 5' RACE reads through MiXCR, listing each CDR3 protein once. The sample has more than 25,000 distinct CDR3 sequences; less than 5% are singletons. This clonotype was observed many times. Its antigen remains unknown. The V segment lost 5 bases and the J segment 4 bases; nucleotides outside the gene matches: 8. The CDR3 runs 15 residues. Germline CDR1 reads SGHVS; CDR2 reads FNYEAQ. There were 1 million CD4+ or CD8+ T cells used in the sorted libraries.

The chain employs TRBV7-6 and TRBJ1-2; 9 nucleotides agree with TRBD1. This TCR was sampled from a woman aged 40 to 50 in good health. The sequencing sample was made of CD4+ T cells from blood. CDR3 protein: CASSADGTGSYGYTF. The DNA for the CDR3 is TGTGCCAGCAGCGCCGACGGGACAGGGTCCTATGGCTACACCTTC.